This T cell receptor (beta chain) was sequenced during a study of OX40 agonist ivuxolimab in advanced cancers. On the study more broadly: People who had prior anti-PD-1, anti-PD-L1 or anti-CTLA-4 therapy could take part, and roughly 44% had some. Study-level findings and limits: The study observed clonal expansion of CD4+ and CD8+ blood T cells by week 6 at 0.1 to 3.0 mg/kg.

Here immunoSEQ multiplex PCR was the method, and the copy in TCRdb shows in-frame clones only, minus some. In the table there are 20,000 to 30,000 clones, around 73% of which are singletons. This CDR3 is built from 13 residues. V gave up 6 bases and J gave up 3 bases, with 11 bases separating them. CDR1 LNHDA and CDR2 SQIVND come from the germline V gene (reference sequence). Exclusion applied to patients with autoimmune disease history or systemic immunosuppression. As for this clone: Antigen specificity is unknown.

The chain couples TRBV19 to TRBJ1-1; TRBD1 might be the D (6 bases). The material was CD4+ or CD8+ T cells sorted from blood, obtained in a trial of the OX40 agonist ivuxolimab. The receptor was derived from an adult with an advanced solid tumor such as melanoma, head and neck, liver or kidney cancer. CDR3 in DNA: TGTGCCAGTAGACTAGGGGGACACACTGAAGCTTTCTTT. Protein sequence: CASRLGGHTEAFF.